Ten or more counts support the clone carrying this T cell receptor beta chain. TCRdb redid the calling of the 5' RACE reads with MiXCR, one entry per CDR3 protein. Altogether under 600,000 distinct CDR3 sequences are present, 20% to 25% being singletons, with the ten largest covering around 7.7%. The sample belongs to a study of T-cell memory formation after mild COVID-19. The J segment lost 4 bases and the V segment lost 5 bases, leaving 4 bases of the junction unmatched. The germline V gene has CDR1 SGHTA and CDR2 FQGNSA. This CDR3 has 13 amino acids. This TCR was recovered from an adult woman who had mild COVID-19 (a few samples of this study predate the infection). Cell type and time point are not known. The sample consisted of PBMCs or a T cell subset sorted from them (not recorded which). This chain connects TRBV7-2 to TRBJ1-2; 7 nucleotides line up with TRBD1. The DNA for the CDR3 is TGTGCCAGCAGCAACAGGGGCCGCTATGGCTACACCTTC. As protein: CASSNRGRYGYTF.